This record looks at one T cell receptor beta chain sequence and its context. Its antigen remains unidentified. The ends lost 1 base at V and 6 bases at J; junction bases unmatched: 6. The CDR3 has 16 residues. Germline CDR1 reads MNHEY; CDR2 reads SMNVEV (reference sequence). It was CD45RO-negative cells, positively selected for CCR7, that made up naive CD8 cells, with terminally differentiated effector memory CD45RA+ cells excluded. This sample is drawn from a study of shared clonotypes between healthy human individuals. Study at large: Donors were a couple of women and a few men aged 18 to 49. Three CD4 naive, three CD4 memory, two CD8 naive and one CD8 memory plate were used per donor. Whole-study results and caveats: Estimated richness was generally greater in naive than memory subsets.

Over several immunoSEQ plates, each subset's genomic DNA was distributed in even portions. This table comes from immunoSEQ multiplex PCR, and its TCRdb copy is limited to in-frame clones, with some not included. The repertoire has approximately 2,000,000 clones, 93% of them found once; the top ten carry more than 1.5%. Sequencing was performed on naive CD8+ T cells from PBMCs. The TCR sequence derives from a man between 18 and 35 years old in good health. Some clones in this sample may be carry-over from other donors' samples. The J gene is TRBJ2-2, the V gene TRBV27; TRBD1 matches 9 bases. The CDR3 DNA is TGTGCCAGCAGTTTATTAAAGGGACAGGGTCCCGGGGAGCTGTTTTTT. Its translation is CASSLLKGQGPGELFF.